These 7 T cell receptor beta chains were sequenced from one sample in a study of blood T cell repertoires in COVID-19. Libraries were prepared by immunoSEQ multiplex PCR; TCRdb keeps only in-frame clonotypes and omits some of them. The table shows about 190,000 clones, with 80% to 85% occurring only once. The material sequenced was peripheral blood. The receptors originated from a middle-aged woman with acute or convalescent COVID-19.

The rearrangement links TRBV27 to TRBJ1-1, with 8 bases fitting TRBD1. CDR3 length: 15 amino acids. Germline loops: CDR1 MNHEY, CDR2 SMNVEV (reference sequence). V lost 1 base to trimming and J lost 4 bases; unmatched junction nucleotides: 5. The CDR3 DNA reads TGTGCCAGCAGTTTATATCCAGGGGGCGGCACTGAAGCTTTCTTT. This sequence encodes CASSLYPGGGTEAFF.

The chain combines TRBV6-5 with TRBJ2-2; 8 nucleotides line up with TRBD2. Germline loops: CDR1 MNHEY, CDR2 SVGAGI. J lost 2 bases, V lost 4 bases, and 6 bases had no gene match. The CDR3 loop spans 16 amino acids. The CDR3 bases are TGTGCCAGCAGTTTCCGGAGCGGGAGAAACACCGGGGAGCTGTTTTTT. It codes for CASSFRSGRNTGELFF.

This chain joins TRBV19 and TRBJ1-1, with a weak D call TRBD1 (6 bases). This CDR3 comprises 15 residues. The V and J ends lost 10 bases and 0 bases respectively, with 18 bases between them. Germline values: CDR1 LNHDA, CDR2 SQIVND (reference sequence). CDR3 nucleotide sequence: TGTGCCACCAGGCCACTTGACAGGATGAACACTGAAGCTTTCTTT. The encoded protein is CATRPLDRMNTEAFF.

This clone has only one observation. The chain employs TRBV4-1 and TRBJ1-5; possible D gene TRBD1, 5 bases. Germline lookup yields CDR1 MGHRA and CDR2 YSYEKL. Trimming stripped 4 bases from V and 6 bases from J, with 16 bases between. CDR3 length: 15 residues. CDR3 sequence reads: CASSPGGGESQPQHF. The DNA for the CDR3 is TGCGCCAGCAGCCCCGGTGGAGGGGAGTCTCAGCCCCAGCATTTT.

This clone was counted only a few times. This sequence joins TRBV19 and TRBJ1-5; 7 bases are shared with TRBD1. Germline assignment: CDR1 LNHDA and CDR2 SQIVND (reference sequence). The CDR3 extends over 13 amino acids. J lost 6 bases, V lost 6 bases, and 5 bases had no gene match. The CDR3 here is CASREYRGQPQHF. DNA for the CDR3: TGTGCCAGTAGAGAATACAGGGGTCAGCCCCAGCATTTT.

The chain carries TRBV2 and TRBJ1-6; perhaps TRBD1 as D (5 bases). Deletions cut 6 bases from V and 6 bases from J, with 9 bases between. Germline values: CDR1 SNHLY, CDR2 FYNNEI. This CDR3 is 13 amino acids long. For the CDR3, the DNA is TGTGCCAGCAGGGGGGACTCTAATTCACCCCTCCACTTT. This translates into CASRGDSNSPLHF.

This CDR3 is CASSLDPPLGDNEQFF. The CDR3 bases are TGTGCCAGCAGCTTAGATCCCCCGCTAGGAGACAATGAGCAGTTCTTC. The chain has TRBV7-7 and TRBJ2-1; no firm D call. Trimming removed 1 base from V and 5 bases from J, with 15 bases in between. Germline V lookup: CDR1 SSHAT, CDR2 FNYEAQ (reference sequence). The length of the CDR3 is 16 residues.